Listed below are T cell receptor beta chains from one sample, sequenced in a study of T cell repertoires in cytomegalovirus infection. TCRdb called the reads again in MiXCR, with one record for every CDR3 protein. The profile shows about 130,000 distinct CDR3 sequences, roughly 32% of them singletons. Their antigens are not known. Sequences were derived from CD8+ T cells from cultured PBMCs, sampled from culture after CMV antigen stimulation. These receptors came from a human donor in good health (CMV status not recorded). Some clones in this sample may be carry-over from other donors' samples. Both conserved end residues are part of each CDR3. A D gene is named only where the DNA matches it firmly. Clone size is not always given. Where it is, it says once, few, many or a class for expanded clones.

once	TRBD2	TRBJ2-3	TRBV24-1	TGTGCCACCACCGCTAGCGGGGAAGGGGAGAATACGCAGTATTTT	CATTASGEGENTQYF
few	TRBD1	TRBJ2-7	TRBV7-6	TGTGCCAGCAGCCCGAGCGGACAGGGCTCCTACGAGCAGTACTTC	CASSPSGQGSYEQYF
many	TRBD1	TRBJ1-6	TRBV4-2	TGTGCCAGCAGCCGCCAACAGGGGGCTAATTCACCCCTCCACTTT	CASSRQQGANSPLHF
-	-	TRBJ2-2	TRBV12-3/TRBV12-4	TGTGCCAGCAGTTTAGCGGAGGGGGCTTTCACCGGGGAGCTGTTTTTT	CASSLAEGAFTGELFF
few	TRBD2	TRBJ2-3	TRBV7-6	TGTGCCAGCAGTTATATCCGGACTAGCGGGGGGACAGATACGCAGTATTTT	CASSYIRTSGGTDTQYF
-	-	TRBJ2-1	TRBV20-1	TGCAGTGCTAGAGATAGGTTCGGCAGCAACCCGCGAATCTCCTACAATGAGCAGTTCTTC	CSARDRFGSNPRISYNEQFF
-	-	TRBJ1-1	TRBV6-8	TGTGCCAGCAGGGCAGGGTATTGGTCTGAAGCTTTCTTT	CASRAGYWSEAFF
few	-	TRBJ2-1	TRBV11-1	TGTGCCAGCAGCCTCTTTAGCTCCTACAATGAGCAGTTCTTC	CASSLFSSYNEQFF
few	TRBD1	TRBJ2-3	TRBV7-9	TGTGCCAGCAGCCCTAGGACAGGGGGCGCCGAAGATACGCAGTATTTT	CASSPRTGGAEDTQYF
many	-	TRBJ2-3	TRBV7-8	TGTGCCAGCAGCTTAGAAAGGCAGGGGGGGCGGAGCACAGATACGCAGTATTTT	CASSLERQGGRSTDTQYF
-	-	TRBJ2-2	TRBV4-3	TGCGCCAGCAGCCAAGACCGCGGAGGTGGATACACCGGGGAGCTGTTTTTT	CASSQDRGGGYTGELFF
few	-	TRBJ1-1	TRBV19	TGTGCCAGTATTAACAGCTTGACTGAAGCTTTCTTT	CASINSLTEAFF
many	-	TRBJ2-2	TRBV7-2	TGTGCCAGCAGCTTAGACAGGGTTGAGCCAACGAAAGGCGGGGAGCTGTTTTTT	CASSLDRVEPTKGGELFF
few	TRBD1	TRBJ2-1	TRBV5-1	TGCGCCAGCAGCCGGACAGGGGGGAATGAGCAGTTCTTC	CASSRTGGNEQFF
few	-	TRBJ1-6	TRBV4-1	TGCGCCAGCAGCCAAGATGGAATGGATCTAAATTCACCCCTCCACTTT	CASSQDGMDLNSPLHF
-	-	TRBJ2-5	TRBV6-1	TGTGCCAGCAGGGGCGGGACAGTGCAAGAGACCCAGTACTTC	CASRGGTVQETQYF
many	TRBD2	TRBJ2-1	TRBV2	TGTGCCAGCAGTGAGGCTAGCGGGGGCTTCTACAATGAGCAGTTCTTC	CASSEASGGFYNEQFF
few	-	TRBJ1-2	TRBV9	TGTGCCAGCAGTGGGGTAGGCTTTGGCTACACCTTC	CASSGVGFGYTF
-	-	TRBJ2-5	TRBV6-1	TGTGCCAGCAGTGAAGCCAGGAACCAAGAGACCCAGTACTTC	CASSEARNQETQYF
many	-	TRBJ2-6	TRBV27	TGTGCCAGCGGGGCGGGTTTCGGCTCTGGGGCCAACGTCCTGACTTTC	CASGAGFGSGANVLTF
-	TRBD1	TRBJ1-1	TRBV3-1	TGTGCCAGCAGCCCGCGGCAGGGGGCGGTTAACACTGAAGCTTTCTTT	CASSPRQGAVNTEAFF
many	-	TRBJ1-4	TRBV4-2	TGTGCCAGCAGCCCGCGGGGTCAGATTGAAAAACTGTTTTTT	CASSPRGQIEKLFF
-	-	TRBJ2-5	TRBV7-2	TGTGCCAGCAGCTTAGCCGTATCGTACCAAGAGACCCAGTACTTC	CASSLAVSYQETQYF
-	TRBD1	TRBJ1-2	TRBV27	TGTGCCAGCAGTTCGACAGGACAGGGGGCCACGTACTATGGCTACACCTTC	CASSSTGQGATYYGYTF
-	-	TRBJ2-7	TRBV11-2	TGTGCCAGCAGCTTAGAACCCGGCTACGAGCAGTACTTC	CASSLEPGYEQYF
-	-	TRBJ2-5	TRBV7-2	TGTGCCAGCAGCTTGTCGCAGTCTAGCGTCGATATGGAAGAGACCCAGTACTTC	CASSLSQSSVDMEETQYF
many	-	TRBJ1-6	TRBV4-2	TGTGCCAGCAGCCAAGGAGTTCAGGGCTACAATTCACCCCTCCACTTT	CASSQGVQGYNSPLHF
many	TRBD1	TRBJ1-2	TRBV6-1	TGTGCCAGTCTCGGGACAGGATCTAACTATGGCTACACCTTC	CASLGTGSNYGYTF
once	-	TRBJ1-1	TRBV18	TGTGCCAGCTCACCAAGGTCGGCAGGGTCGAACACTGAAGCTTTCTTT	CASSPRSAGSNTEAFF
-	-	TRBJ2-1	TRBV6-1	TGTGCCAGCAGTGAAACGACGGCAGGGGCTTCGTACAATGAGCAGTTCTTC	CASSETTAGASYNEQFF
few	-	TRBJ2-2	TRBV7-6	TGTGCCAGCAGCCGCCACCAGATGACTAAAACCGGGGAGCTGTTTTTT	CASSRHQMTKTGELFF
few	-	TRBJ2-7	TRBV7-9	TGTGCCAGCAGCTCCCCCGGGACATCTTCCTACGAGCAGTACTTC	CASSSPGTSSYEQYF
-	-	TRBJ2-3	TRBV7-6	TGTGCCAGCAGCGTCCGGGCCCTGGGGACAGATACGCAGTATTTT	CASSVRALGTDTQYF
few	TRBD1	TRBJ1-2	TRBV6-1	TGTGCCAGCAGTTTCCTCGGCTCGGGACAGCTCGGCTATGGCTACACCTTC	CASSFLGSGQLGYGYTF
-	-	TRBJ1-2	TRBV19	TGTGCCAGTAGAGAAGAAGAGGGTGAAGACTATGGCTACACCTTC	CASREEEGEDYGYTF
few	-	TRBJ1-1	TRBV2	TGTGCCAGCAGTGAAGGCCAGATGAACACTGAAGCTTTCTTT	CASSEGQMNTEAFF
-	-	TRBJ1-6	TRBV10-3	TGTGCCATCAGGACGGAAAATGAAAATTCACCCCTCCACTTT	CAIRTENENSPLHF
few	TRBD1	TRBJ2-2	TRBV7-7	TGTGCTAGCAGCTCACGGCAGGGGGACACCGGGGAGCTGTTTTTT	CASSSRQGDTGELFF
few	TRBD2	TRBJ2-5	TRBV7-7	TGTGCTAGCAGCCCGGAAGCGGGGATTCAAGAGACCCAGTACTTC	CASSPEAGIQETQYF
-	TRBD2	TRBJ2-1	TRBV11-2	TGTGCCAGCAGCCCTTACGTAGCGGGGGGGCTTGGTGAGCAGTTCTTC	CASSPYVAGGLGEQFF
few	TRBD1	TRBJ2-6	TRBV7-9	TGTGCCAGCAGCTGGGGACAGGGAACTACCGGGGCCAACGTCCTGACTTTC	CASSWGQGTTGANVLTF
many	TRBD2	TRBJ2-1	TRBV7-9	TGTGCCAGCAGCCGCCCGGGACTAGCGGGGGGGCGTAATGAGCAGTTCTTC	CASSRPGLAGGRNEQFF
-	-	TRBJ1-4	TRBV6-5	TGTGCCAGCAGTTACGTGCGGGGGGCGAACGAAAAACTGTTTTTT	CASSYVRGANEKLFF
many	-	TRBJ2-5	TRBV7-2	TGTGCCAGCAGCTTAGAGGACAGCCACCAAGAGACCCAGTACTTC	CASSLEDSHQETQYF
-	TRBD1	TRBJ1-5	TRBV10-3	TGTGCCATCAGTGAGTCGTTCAGGGGGAACAATCAGCCCCAGCATTTT	CAISESFRGNNQPQHF
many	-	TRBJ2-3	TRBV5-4	TGTGCCAGCAGCTGGGGGCAGGGATCAGATACGCAGTATTTT	CASSWGQGSDTQYF
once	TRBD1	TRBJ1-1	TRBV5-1	TGCGCCAGCAGCTTGGGGGGGACAGGGGGCGCGGGGCTCACCACTGAAGCTTTCTTT	CASSLGGTGGAGLTTEAFF
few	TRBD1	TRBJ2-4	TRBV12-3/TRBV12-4	TGTGCCAGCAGTTCCGGACAGGGGGACATTCAGTACTTC	CASSSGQGDIQYF